Shown below are 10 T cell receptor beta chains from a single sample sequenced in a study of T cell responses to AZD1222 COVID-19 vaccine. This table comes from immunoSEQ multiplex PCR, and its TCRdb copy is limited to in-frame clones, with some not included. The data contain 180,000 or so clones, 92% of them singletons. The specimen was peripheral blood, collected 28 days after the second AZD1222 dose. The receptor set was obtained from an adult who received the AZD1222 COVID-19 vaccine.

The chain joins TRBV5-6 to TRBJ2-3, with D possibly being TRBD2 (6 bases). This CDR3 has 17 amino acids. Trimming left V 4 bases short and J 4 bases short, with 22 bases between. Germline V gene lookup returns CDR1 SGHDT and CDR2 YYEEEE. The DNA of the CDR3 is TGTGCCAGCAGCCAGGCGGGACGGGGTGGTTACGCAGATACGCAGTATTTT. Protein: CASSQAGRGGYADTQYF.

V and J are TRBV5-1 and TRBJ2-7; D ambiguous. The CDR3 is 15 amino acids. Germline CDR1 SGHRS, CDR2 YFSETQ. V lost 0 bases and J lost 4, with 14 bases in between. The CDR3 DNA is TGCGCCAGCAGCTTGGGAACAGCCACCCCATACGAGCAGTACTTC. Translated, it gives CASSLGTATPYEQYF.

V gene TRBV4-2 combines with J gene TRBJ2-3; D is undetermined. The CDR3 has 15 amino acids. Germline V gene data show CDR1 as LGHNA and CDR2 as YNFKEQ. Trimming took off 0 bases at V and 4 bases at J, with 11 bases between the two ends. CDR3 protein: CASSQEVVSADTQYF. Written as DNA, the CDR3 is TGTGCCAGCAGCCAAGAGGTGGTATCGGCAGATACGCAGTATTTT.

The genes are TRBV4-1 and TRBJ2-1; 11 bases are a match to TRBD2. This CDR3 spans 14 amino acids. CDR1 and CDR2 (germline): MGHRA, YSYEKL. V was clipped by 3 bases and J by 15 bases; unmatched bases: 10. DNA of the CDR3: TGCGCCAGCAGCCAGGCGGTAGCGGGAGGGCCGTCGTTCTTC. It specifies CASSQAVAGGPSFF.

The rearrangement joins TRBV18 to TRBJ1-3; D is undetermined. V was cut by 1 base and J by 0 bases, with 13 bases left in between. Germline V lookup: CDR1 KGHSH, CDR2 LQKENI. This CDR3 is 17 amino acids long. The CDR3 DNA follows: TGTGCCAGCTCACCACTCGGTCAGACCTCCTCTGGAAACACCATATATTTT. The encoded protein is CASSPLGQTSSGNTIYF.

The J gene is TRBJ1-2, the V gene TRBV5-4; weak D call: TRBD1 (5 bases). The germline V gene has CDR1 SGHNT and CDR2 YYREEE (reference sequence). CDR3 size: 13 residues. The V end was cut by 1 base, the J end by 7 bases, with 11 bases between. CDR3 coding DNA: TGTGCCAGCAGCTTGCAAGGGGCGGGTGGCTACACCTTC. This sequence encodes CASSLQGAGGYTF. Combining the CDR3 with reference TRBV5-4 and TRBJ1-2 gives the whole variable domain ETGVTQSPTHLIKTRGQQVTLRCSSQSGHNTVSWYQQALGQGPQFIFQYYREEENGRGNFPPRFSGLQFPNYSSELNVNALELDDSALYLCASSLQGAGGYTFGSGTRLTVV.

J is TRBJ2-3 and V is TRBV5-1, with TRBD1 identical over 7 bases. The junction had 12 bases not matched to a gene; V was cut back by 7 bases and J by 4 bases. In germline, CDR1 is SGHRS, CDR2 YFSETQ. This CDR3 is built from 15 residues. The CDR3: CASFPQGVSADTQYF. The CDR3 DNA sequence: TGCGCCAGCTTTCCCCAGGGGGTCTCAGCAGATACGCAGTATTTT.

This chain joins TRBV27 and TRBJ1-2, with 10 bases lining up with TRBD1. After removal of 6 bases from V and 10 bases from J, the junction contained 11 bases not matched to a gene. The germline gives CDR1 MNHEY, CDR2 SMNVEV (reference sequence). The CDR3 covers 14 residues. Here the CDR3 DNA reads TGTGCCAGCAGCCCTGACCGGGGACAGGGGTTCTACACCTTC. Protein: CASSPDRGQGFYTF.

This chain links TRBV30 with TRBJ2-3, with 12 nucleotides matching TRBD2. Germline CDR1 GTSNPN, CDR2 SVGIG (reference sequence). The CDR3 length is 14 residues. The V segment lost 8 bases and the J segment 5 bases; nucleotides outside the gene matches: 8. The CDR3 protein is CAGRTSGAGDTQYF. The CDR3 nucleotides read TGTGCCGGACGGACTAGCGGGGCAGGAGATACGCAGTATTTT.

This chain links TRBV29-1 with TRBJ1-1; TRBD1 matches 9 bases. The germline CDR1 and CDR2 sequences are SQVTM and ANQGSEA. The CDR3 has 13 amino acids. V shed 4 bases, J shed 5 bases, and the junction held 5 bases outside the gene matches. The DNA of the CDR3 is TGCAGCGTTGGGGACAGGGCGGGAACTGAAGCTTTCTTT. Translated: CSVGDRAGTEAFF.